The 8 T cell receptor beta chains reported below all come from one sample, sequenced in a study of patients and donors after allogeneic stem cell transplantation. TCRdb passed the RT-PCR reads through MiXCR, listing each CDR3 protein once. The data hold 90,000 to 130,000 distinct CDR3 sequences, with 35% observed a single time. The sequencing input was blood, either unsorted or a sorted T cell fraction (not recorded which). The receptors were sampled from a human donor who was either an allogeneic HSCT recipient or a stem cell or donor lymphocyte infusion donor (not recorded which). It is not recorded whose cells these are; they may come from a transplant donor.

The chain is built from TRBV20-1 and TRBJ2-3; 10 bases are shared with TRBD2. CDR1 is DFQATT and CDR2 is SNEGSKA in the germline V gene (reference sequence). The CDR3 totals 16 residues. Germline trimming cut 6 bases from V and 2 bases from J; bases unmatched to any gene: 11. CDR3 amino acids: CSAAGLAAGYTDTQYF. DNA for the CDR3: TGCAGTGCAGCTGGACTAGCGGCAGGCTACACAGATACGCAGTATTTT.

The sample holds one count of this clonotype. The chain recombines TRBV12-3 or TRBV12-4 with TRBJ2-5; D is undetermined. The CDR3 spans 13 residues. Trimming shortened V by 3 bases and J by 5 bases, and 10 bases separated the two germline ends. CDR3 loop: CASSFGRLETQYF. In DNA, the CDR3 is TGTGCCAGCAGTTTTGGTCGACTGGAGACCCAGTACTTC.

The chain joins TRBV27 to TRBJ1-6; TRBD1 matches at 7 bases. This CDR3 has 17 residues. CDR1 is MNHEY and CDR2 is SMNVEV in the germline V gene (reference sequence). The trim removed 6 bases at V and 5 bases at J, leaving 13 bases unmatched. The chain's CDR3 is CASSPSTGTPNNSPLHF. The CDR3 bases are TGTGCCAGCAGCCCGTCGACAGGGACACCAAATAATTCACCCCTCCACTTT.

This clonotype was counted between two and nine times. The chain has TRBV20-1 and TRBJ1-1; D remains unclear. The CDR3 has 15 amino acids. V shed 0 bases and J shed 1 base, with 12 bases lying between them. CDR1 is DFQATT, CDR2 SNEGSKA, per germline (reference sequence). The DNA of the CDR3 is TGCAGTGCTAGAGATGCGAGGCACGCGAACACTGAAGCTTTCTTT. This sequence encodes CSARDARHANTEAFF.

This clonotype has ten or more counts. For the CDR3, the DNA is TGCAGCGTTGTGACCGTCCTAGATACGCAGTATTTT. This translates into CSVVTVLDTQYF. This chain uses TRBV29-1 with TRBJ2-3; D not certain. This CDR3 comprises 12 residues. V lost 4 bases and J lost 5, with 10 bases in between. Germline CDR1 and CDR2: SQVTM and ANQGSEA.

CDR3 in amino acids: CASSLGDRSYNQPQHF. The DNA of the CDR3 is TGTGCCAGCAGCTTAGGGGACAGGTCCTACAATCAGCCCCAGCATTTT. J is TRBJ1-5 and V is TRBV7-2; 8 nucleotides match TRBD1. Trimming cost V 1 base and J 3 bases; bases outside gene matches: 5. This CDR3 is built from 16 residues. Germline CDR1 SGHTA, CDR2 FQGNSA.

The sample holds a few counts of this clonotype. V is TRBV7-2 and J is TRBJ2-3, with 9 bases identical to TRBD2. The germline V gene has CDR1 SGHTA and CDR2 FQGNSA. The CDR3 loop spans 18 amino acids. The junction had 12 bases not matched to a gene; V was cut back by 5 bases and J by 0 bases. The CDR3 loop is CASSQTSGIGPSTDTQYF. The DNA of the CDR3 is TGTGCCAGCAGCCAGACTAGCGGCATAGGTCCTAGCACAGATACGCAGTATTTT.

The rearrangement joins TRBV5-6 to TRBJ1-5; D uncertain. The V end lost 1 base, the J end lost 5 bases, and 10 bases lay between the germline ends. CDR3 size: 14 residues. Germline V gene data show CDR1 as SGHDT and CDR2 as YYEEEE. The CDR3 sequence is CASSLRANHQPQHF. CDR3 sequence (DNA): TGTGCCAGCAGCTTGAGGGCCAATCATCAGCCCCAGCATTTT.